This T cell receptor (beta chain) was recovered during a study of CD8 T cells in ankylosing spondylitis. Study findings and constraints: Seemingly distinctive of ankylosing spondylitis blood was a TCR beta motif formed by eight highly homologous variants.

The CDR3 length is 14 residues. V was cut by 0 bases and J by 10 bases, with 10 bases left in between. From germline, CDR1 is LGHNA and CDR2 YSLEER. Preparation of TCR beta libraries was done by quantitative 5'-RACE with molecular barcodes. TCRdb independently ran MiXCR on the 5' RACE reads; one entry per CDR3 protein. The data contain 750,000 to 850,000 distinct CDR3 sequences, approximately 10% of them singletons. Comment on this clonotype: Its specificity is not known.

This clonotype was obtained from a male donor with ankylosing spondylitis. Sequencing was carried out using blood, either unsorted or a sorted T cell fraction (not recorded which). This sequence joins TRBV4-3 and TRBJ1-6; D unclear. DNA of the CDR3: TGCGCCAGCAGCCAAGAGAAGGACGTATCACCCCTCCACTTT. It translates to CASSQEKDVSPLHF.